Below are 19 T cell receptor beta chains sequenced from a single sample in a study of blood T cell repertoires in COVID-19. Assay: immunoSEQ multiplex PCR; the TCRdb copy retains only in-frame clones and omits some. The table shows around 280,000 clones, with more than 85% occurring only once. Specimen: peripheral blood. Source of these receptors: a man aged 70 or older with acute or convalescent COVID-19.

V gene TRBV9 combines with J gene TRBJ2-7, with TRBD1 identical over 7 bases. Germline trimming cut 0 bases from V and 2 bases from J; bases unmatched to any gene: 2. CDR3 size: 14 residues. Germline CDR1 is SGDLS and CDR2 is YYNGEE. The CDR3 is CASSVAGQTYEQYF. As DNA, the CDR3 is TGTGCCAGCAGCGTAGCGGGACAGACCTACGAGCAGTACTTC.

This clone came up many times. The rearrangement joins TRBV7-9 to TRBJ2-3; 7 bases line up with TRBD2. V shed 3 bases, J shed 2 bases, and the junction held 2 bases outside the gene matches. Germline assignment: CDR1 SEHNR and CDR2 FQNEAQ (reference sequence). The CDR3 loop spans 14 amino acids. This chain's CDR3 is CASSLGGATDTQYF. The CDR3, as DNA: TGTGCCAGCAGCTTGGGAGGGGCCACAGATACGCAGTATTTT.

The rearrangement links TRBV19 to TRBJ1-5, with 9 bases lining up with TRBD1. CDR1 is LNHDA, CDR2 SQIVND, per germline (reference sequence). The junction had 4 bases not matched to a gene; V was cut back by 7 bases and J by 0 bases. The CDR3 has 15 amino acids. CDR3 residues: CASIGTGYSNQPQHF. The CDR3 nucleotides are TGTGCCAGTATAGGGACAGGGTATAGCAATCAGCCCCAGCATTTT. Drawing the rest from reference TRBV19 and TRBJ1-5, the complete variable domain is DGGITQSPKYLFRKEGQNVTLSCEQNLNHDAMYWYRQDPGQGLRLIYYSQIVNDFQKGDIAEGYSVSREKKESFPLTVTSAQKNPTAFYLCASIGTGYSNQPQHFGDGTRLSIL.

The chain combines TRBV9 with TRBJ2-1, with 13 bases fitting TRBD2. The CDR3 is made up of 17 amino acids. V shed 4 bases and J 1 base; nucleotides not matched to a gene: 5. Germline assignment: CDR1 SGDLS and CDR2 YYNGEE. CDR3 in amino acids: CASSPGTSGASYNEQFF. CDR3 sequence (DNA): TGTGCCAGCAGCCCAGGGACTAGCGGGGCTTCCTACAATGAGCAGTTCTTC.

CDR3 region: CASIGLAGVETQYF. CDR3 bases: TGTGCCAGCATTGGGCTAGCGGGGGTTGAGACCCAGTACTTC. The chain joins TRBV6-5 to TRBJ2-5, with TRBD2 identical over 10 bases. The CDR3 has 14 amino acids. Losses at the gene ends were 7 bases for V and 5 bases for J; bases not matched to a gene: 7. The V gene's germline CDR1 is MNHEY and CDR2 SVGAGI.

The V and J genes are TRBV27 and TRBJ2-5; D call uncertain. Germline lookup yields CDR1 MNHEY and CDR2 SMNVEV (reference sequence). The V end lost 3 bases, the J end lost 4 bases, and 15 bases lay between the germline ends. The CDR3 extends over 15 amino acids. The CDR3 loop reads CASSFHQTPGETQYF. CDR3 coding DNA: TGTGCCAGCAGTTTCCATCAGACCCCGGGAGAGACCCAGTACTTC.

J is TRBJ2-5 and V is TRBV7-9, with TRBD2 as a possible D gene (6 bases). CDR1 is SEHNR, CDR2 FQNEAQ, per germline (reference sequence). The CDR3 extends over 16 amino acids. V dropped 5 bases and J dropped 5 bases, with 21 bases sitting between them. The DNA for the CDR3 is TGTGCCAGCAGCGGGATCTTTGCGGGGCGAAGGGAGACCCAGTACTTC. Encoded protein: CASSGIFAGRRETQYF.

The V and J genes are TRBV28 and TRBJ1-6; 8 bases agree with TRBD1. This CDR3 is 14 amino acids long. The ends lost 3 bases at V and 10 bases at J; junction bases unmatched: 5. Germline V lookup: CDR1 MDHEN, CDR2 SYDVKM. The CDR3 region is CASSLQGARSPLHF. In nucleotides, the CDR3 is TGTGCCAGCAGTTTGCAGGGGGCGCGGTCACCCCTCCACTTT.

The rearrangement uses TRBV14 and TRBJ2-5; D might be TRBD2 (7 bases). Trimming removed 6 bases from V and 6 bases from J, with 23 bases in between. The CDR3 length is 16 residues. Germline CDR1 SGHDN, CDR2 FVKESK. For the CDR3, the DNA is TGTGCCAGCAGTCCCAAGGCGGGGGCCCCCCCCCAGACCCAGTACTTC. This encodes CASSPKAGAPPQTQYF.

This chain joins TRBV29-1 and TRBJ2-1; 12 bases match TRBD2. Trimming at V came to 6 bases and at J to 4 bases, leaving 4 bases not matched to a gene. Germline V gene sequence: CDR1 SQVTM, CDR2 ANQGSEA. The CDR3 has 14 residues. The CDR3 is CSVAGTSGYNEQFF. CDR3 nucleotides: TGCAGCGTGGCCGGGACTAGCGGGTACAATGAGCAGTTCTTC.

The chain links TRBV30 to TRBJ2-6; 8 bases map to TRBD1. This CDR3 has 15 residues. The ends lost 2 bases at V and 2 bases at J; junction bases unmatched: 2. CDR1 and CDR2 (germline): GTSNPN, SVGIG (reference sequence). DNA for the CDR3: TGTGCCTGGAGTAAGACAGGGGCTGGGGCCAACGTCCTGACTTTC. Translation: CAWSKTGAGANVLTF.

The sample holds a few counts of this clone. The V call is TRBV6-2 or TRBV6-3, the J call TRBJ1-6, with D possibly being TRBD1 (6 bases). Germline V CDR1 and CDR2: MNHEY, SVGEGT. The ends were cut back, 2 bases at V and 9 bases at J, with 11 bases in the middle. This CDR3 has 14 residues. The CDR3 coding sequence is TGTGCCAGCAGTTACGTCAGGGGTGTTTCACCCCTCCACTTT. Translated, it gives CASSYVRGVSPLHF.

The J gene is TRBJ1-4, the V gene TRBV28; 10 bases line up with TRBD1. V shed 2 bases, J shed 8 bases, and the junction held 5 bases outside the gene matches. CDR3 length: 15 amino acids. Germline CDR1 is MDHEN and CDR2 is SYDVKM. DNA of the CDR3: TGTGCCAGCAGTTTACCCGGGACAGGGGTGGAAAAACTGTTTTTT. Encoded protein: CASSLPGTGVEKLFF.

The genes are TRBV4-1 and TRBJ1-5, with D perhaps TRBD1 (5 bases). Looked up from germline, CDR1 is MGHRA and CDR2 is YSYEKL. V was shortened by 0 bases and J by 6 bases, with 12 bases between the two germline ends. This CDR3 is built from 15 residues. Here the CDR3 reads CASSQEGGAVQPQHF. In nucleotides, the CDR3 is TGCGCCAGCAGCCAAGAGGGAGGGGCGGTTCAGCCCCAGCATTTT.

This rearrangement joins TRBV5-4 to TRBJ1-4, with 7 bases identical to TRBD1. The germline gives CDR1 SGHNT, CDR2 YYREEE (reference sequence). The CDR3 runs to 14 residues. V lost 4 bases, J lost 4 bases, and 4 bases stayed unmatched. The CDR3 DNA reads as TGTGCCAGCAGCAAGGACAGGAGTAATGAAAAACTGTTTTTT. Protein product: CASSKDRSNEKLFF.

The chain joins TRBV3-1 (or the pseudogene TRBV3-2) to TRBJ2-3, with D possibly being TRBD2 (6 bases). The germline gives CDR1 LGHDT, CDR2 YNNKEL (reference sequence). The CDR3 has 13 residues. Trimming left V 4 bases short and J 14 bases short, with 19 bases between. This chain's CDR3 is CASSPQLAERLYF. The CDR3 DNA sequence: TGTGCCAGCAGCCCACAACTAGCAGAGAGGCTGTATTTT.

CDR3 DNA: TGTGCCAGCAGTTCGGGCACTGAAGCTTTCTTT. Protein product: CASSSGTEAFF. J is TRBJ1-1 and V is TRBV12-3 or TRBV12-4; D unresolved. V dropped 4 bases and J dropped 4 bases, with 4 bases sitting between them. The CDR3 length is 11 residues.

In DNA form, the CDR3 reads TGTGCCAGCAGTAAGCAGGACGAGCAGTACTTC. It yields the protein CASSKQDEQYF. This sequence joins TRBV6-6 and TRBJ2-7; the D is unclear. The CDR3 contains 11 residues. CDR1 and CDR2 (germline): MNHNY, SVGAGI (reference sequence). The V end lost 5 bases, the J end lost 5 bases, and 7 bases lay between the germline ends.

The rearrangement links TRBV19 to TRBJ2-1; 12 bases agree with TRBD1. With V trimmed by 6 bases and J by 7 bases, 4 bases remained unmatched. From germline, CDR1 is LNHDA and CDR2 SQIVND (reference sequence). This CDR3 contains 14 residues. CDR3 amino acids: CASRGTGGWNEQFF. For the CDR3, the DNA is TGTGCCAGTAGGGGGACAGGGGGCTGGAATGAGCAGTTCTTC.